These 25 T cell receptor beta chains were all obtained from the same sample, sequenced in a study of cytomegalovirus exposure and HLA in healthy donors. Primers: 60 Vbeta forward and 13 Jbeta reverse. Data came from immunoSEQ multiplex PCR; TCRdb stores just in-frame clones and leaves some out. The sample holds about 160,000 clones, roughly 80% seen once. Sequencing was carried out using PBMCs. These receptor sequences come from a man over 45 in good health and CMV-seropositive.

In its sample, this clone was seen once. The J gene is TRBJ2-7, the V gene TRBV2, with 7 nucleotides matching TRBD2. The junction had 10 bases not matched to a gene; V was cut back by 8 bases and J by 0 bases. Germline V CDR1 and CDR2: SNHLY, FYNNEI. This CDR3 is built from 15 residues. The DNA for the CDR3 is TGTGCCAGCGGACTAGGTACGGGCGGCTCCTACGAGCAGTACTTC. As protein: CASGLGTGGSYEQYF.

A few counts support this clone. CDR3 bases: TGCGCCAGCAGCCCTCAACAGGTAGGCTTCTACGAGCAGTACTTC. Amino acid sequence: CASSPQQVGFYEQYF. The chain carries TRBV4-1 and TRBJ2-7; tentative D call: TRBD1 (5 bases). The germline V and J ends were trimmed by 4 bases and 3 bases, with 16 bases remaining between them. The CDR3 is 15 amino acids. Germline V gene lookup returns CDR1 MGHRA and CDR2 YSYEKL.

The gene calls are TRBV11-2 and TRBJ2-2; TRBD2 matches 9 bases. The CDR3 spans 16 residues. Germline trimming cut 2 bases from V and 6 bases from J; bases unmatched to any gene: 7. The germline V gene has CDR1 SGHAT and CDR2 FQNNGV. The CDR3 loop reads CASSLSAGGQAGELFF. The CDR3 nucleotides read TGTGCCAGCAGCTTATCGGCGGGGGGGCAAGCCGGGGAGCTGTTTTTT.

The CDR3 DNA follows: TGTGCCAGCAGCTCCGGGACAGGGTGGACAGATACGCAGTATTTT. It codes for CASSSGTGWTDTQYF. The chain uses TRBV9 and TRBJ2-3, with 9 bases aligning to TRBD1. This CDR3 is built from 15 residues. Germline CDR1 reads SGDLS; CDR2 reads YYNGEE. V was clipped by 4 bases and J by 3 bases; unmatched bases: 6.

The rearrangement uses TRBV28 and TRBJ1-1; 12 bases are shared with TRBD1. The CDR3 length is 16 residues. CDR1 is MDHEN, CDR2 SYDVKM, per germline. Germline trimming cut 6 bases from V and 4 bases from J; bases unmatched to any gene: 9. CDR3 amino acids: CASSLGTGGLSTEAFF. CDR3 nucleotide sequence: TGTGCCAGCAGCCTAGGGACAGGGGGCTTGTCCACTGAAGCTTTCTTT.

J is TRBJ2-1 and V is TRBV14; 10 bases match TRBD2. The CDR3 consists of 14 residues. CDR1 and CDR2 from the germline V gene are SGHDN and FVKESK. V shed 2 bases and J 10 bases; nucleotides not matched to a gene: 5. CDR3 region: CASSQSSGGLEQFF. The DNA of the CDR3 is TGTGCCAGCAGCCAATCTAGCGGGGGCTTAGAGCAGTTCTTC.

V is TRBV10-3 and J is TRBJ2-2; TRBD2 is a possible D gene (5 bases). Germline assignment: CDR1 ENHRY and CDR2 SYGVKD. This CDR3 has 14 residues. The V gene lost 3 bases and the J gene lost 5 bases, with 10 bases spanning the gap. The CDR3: CAISDPEETGELFF. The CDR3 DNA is TGTGCCATCAGTGATCCGGAGGAAACCGGGGAGCTGTTTTTT.

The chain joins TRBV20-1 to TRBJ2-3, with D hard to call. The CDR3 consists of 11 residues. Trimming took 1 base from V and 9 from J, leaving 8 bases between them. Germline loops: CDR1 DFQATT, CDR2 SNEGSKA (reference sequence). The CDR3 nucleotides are TGCAGTGCTAGAGGTTTCTACACGCAGTATTTT. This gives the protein CSARGFYTQYF.

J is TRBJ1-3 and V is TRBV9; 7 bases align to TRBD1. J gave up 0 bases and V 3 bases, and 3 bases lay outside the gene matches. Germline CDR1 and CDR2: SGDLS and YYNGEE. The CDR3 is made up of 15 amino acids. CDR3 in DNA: TGTGCCAGCAGCGACGGGACAGCCTCTGGAAACACCATATATTTT. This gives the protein CASSDGTASGNTIYF.

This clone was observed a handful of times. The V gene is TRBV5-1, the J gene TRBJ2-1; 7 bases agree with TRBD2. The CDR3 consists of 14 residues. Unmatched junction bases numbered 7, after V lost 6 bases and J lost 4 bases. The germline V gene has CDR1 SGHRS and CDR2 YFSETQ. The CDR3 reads CASTRGEEYNEQFF. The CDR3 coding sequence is TGCGCCAGCACACGGGGGGAGGAGTACAATGAGCAGTTCTTC.

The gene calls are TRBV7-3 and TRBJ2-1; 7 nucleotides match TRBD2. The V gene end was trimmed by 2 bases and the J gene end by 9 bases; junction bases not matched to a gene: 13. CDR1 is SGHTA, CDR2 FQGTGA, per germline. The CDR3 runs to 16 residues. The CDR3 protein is CASSLGYLGGSGEQFF. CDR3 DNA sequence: TGTGCCAGCAGCTTAGGTTACTTGGGGGGGTCGGGTGAGCAGTTCTTC.

In DNA, the CDR3 is TGTGCCAGCAGCCAAGCCGACAGAGGAACTAGCGGGGTAGGGCAGTACTTC. This codes for CASSQADRGTSGVGQYF. The V and J genes are TRBV14 and TRBJ2-7, with 10 positions matching TRBD2. Losses at the gene ends were 1 base for V and 9 bases for J; bases not matched to a gene: 15. The CDR3 contains 17 residues. Germline CDR1 and CDR2: SGHDN and FVKESK.

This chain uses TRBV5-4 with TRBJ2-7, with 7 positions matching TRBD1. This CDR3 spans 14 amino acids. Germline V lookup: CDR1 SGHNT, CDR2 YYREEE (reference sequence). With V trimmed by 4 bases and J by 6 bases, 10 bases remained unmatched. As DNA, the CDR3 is TGTGCCAGCAGCCCTCGGACAGGAATTGGCGAGCAGTACTTC. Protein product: CASSPRTGIGEQYF.

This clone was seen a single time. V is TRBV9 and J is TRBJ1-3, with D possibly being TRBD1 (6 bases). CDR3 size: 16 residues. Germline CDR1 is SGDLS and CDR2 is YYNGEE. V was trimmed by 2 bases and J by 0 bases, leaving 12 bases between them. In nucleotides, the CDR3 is TGTGCCAGCAGCGTGGGGACACCTTTCTCTGGAAACACCATATATTTT. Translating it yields CASSVGTPFSGNTIYF.

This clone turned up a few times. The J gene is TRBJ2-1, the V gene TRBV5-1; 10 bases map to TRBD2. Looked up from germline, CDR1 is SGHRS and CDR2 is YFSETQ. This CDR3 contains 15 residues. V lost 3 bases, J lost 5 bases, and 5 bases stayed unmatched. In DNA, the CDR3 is TGCGCCAGCAGCTGGAGCGGGGGGGTACACAATGAGCAGTTCTTC. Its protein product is CASSWSGGVHNEQFF.

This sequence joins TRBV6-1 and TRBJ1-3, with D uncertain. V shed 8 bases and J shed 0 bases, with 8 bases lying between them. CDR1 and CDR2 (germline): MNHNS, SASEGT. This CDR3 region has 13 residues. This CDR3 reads CASFISSGNTIYF. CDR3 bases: TGTGCCAGCTTCATCAGCTCTGGAAACACCATATATTTT.

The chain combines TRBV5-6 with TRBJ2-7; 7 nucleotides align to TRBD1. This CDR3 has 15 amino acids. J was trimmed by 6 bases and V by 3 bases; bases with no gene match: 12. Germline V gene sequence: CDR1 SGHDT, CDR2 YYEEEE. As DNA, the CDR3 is TGTGCCAGCAGCTCGCCACACCTGACAGGGCCCGAGCAGTACTTC. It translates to CASSSPHLTGPEQYF.

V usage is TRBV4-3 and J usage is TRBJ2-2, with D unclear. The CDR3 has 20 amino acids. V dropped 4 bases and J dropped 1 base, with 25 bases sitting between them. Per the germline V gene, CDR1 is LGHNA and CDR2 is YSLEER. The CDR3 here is CASSLLVPPPGGRNTGELFF. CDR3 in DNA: TGCGCCAGCAGCCTTCTAGTACCCCCCCCCGGCGGTCGGAACACCGGGGAGCTGTTTTTT.

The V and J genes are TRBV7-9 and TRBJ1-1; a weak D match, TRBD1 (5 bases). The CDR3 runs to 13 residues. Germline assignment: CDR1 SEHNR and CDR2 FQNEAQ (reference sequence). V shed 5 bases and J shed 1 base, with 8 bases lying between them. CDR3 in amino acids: CASSPGQNTEAFF. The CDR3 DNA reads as TGTGCCAGCAGCCCTGGACAGAACACTGAAGCTTTCTTT.

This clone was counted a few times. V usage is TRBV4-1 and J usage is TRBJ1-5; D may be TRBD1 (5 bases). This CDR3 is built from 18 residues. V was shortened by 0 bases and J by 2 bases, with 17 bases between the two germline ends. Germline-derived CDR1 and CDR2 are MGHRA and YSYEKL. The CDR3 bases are TGCGCCAGCAGCCAAGACGTTTCTGACAGAAAAGGCAATCAGCCCCAGCATTTT. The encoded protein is CASSQDVSDRKGNQPQHF.

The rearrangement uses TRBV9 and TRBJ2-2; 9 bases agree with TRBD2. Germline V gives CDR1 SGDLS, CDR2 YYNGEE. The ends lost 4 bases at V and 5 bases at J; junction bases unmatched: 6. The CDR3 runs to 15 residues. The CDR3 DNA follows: TGTGCCAGCAGCAACCGCGGGGGGGGAACCGGGGAGCTGTTTTTT. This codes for CASSNRGGGTGELFF. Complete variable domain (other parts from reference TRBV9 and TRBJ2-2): DSGVTQTPKHLITATGQRVTLRCSPRSGDLSVYWYQQSLDQGLQFLIQYYNGEERAKGNILERFSAQQFPDLHSELNLSSLELGDSALYFCASSNRGGGTGELFFGEGSRLTVL.

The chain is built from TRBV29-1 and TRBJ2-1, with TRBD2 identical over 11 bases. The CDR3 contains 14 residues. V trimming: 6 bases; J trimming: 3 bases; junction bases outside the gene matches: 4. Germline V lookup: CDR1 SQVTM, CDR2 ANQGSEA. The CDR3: CSVRLAGIYNEQFF. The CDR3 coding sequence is TGCAGCGTCCGACTAGCGGGGATCTACAATGAGCAGTTCTTC.

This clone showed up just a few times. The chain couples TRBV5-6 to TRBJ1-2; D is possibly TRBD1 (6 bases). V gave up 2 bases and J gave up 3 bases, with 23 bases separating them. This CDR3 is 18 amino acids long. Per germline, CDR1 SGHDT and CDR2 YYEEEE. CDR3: CASSLTGNRALRDYGYTF. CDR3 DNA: TGTGCCAGCAGCTTAACAGGGAATCGGGCGCTGCGGGACTATGGCTACACCTTC.

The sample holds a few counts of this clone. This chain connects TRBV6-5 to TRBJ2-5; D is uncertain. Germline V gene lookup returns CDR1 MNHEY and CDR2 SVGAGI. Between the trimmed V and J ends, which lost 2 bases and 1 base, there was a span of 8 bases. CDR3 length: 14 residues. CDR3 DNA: TGTGCCAGCAGTTACGAGCAAGTCCAAGAGACCCAGTACTTC. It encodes CASSYEQVQETQYF.

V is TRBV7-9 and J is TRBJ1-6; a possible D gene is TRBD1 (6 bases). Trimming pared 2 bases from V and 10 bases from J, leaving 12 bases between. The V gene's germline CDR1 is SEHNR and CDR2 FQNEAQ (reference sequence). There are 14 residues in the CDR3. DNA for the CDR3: TGTGCCAGCAGCTTACCAGGGGACGGGTCACCCCTCCACTTT. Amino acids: CASSLPGDGSPLHF.